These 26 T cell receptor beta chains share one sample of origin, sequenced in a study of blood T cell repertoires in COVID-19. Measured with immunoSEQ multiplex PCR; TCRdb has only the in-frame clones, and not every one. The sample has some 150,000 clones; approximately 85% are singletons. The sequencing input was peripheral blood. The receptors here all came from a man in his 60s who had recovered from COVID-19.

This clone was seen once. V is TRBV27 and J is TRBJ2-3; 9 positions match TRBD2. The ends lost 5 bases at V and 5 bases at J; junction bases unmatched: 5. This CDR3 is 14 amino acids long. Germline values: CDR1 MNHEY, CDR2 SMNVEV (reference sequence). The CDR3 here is CASSVSGGLDTQYF. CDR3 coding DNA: TGTGCCAGCAGTGTTAGCGGGGGTCTAGATACGCAGTATTTT.

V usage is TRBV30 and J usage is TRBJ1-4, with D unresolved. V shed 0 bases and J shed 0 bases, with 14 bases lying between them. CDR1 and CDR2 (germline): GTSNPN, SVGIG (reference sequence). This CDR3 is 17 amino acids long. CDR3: CAWSVPPAGATNEKLFF. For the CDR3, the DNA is TGTGCCTGGAGTGTGCCTCCTGCCGGGGCAACTAATGAAAAACTGTTTTTT.

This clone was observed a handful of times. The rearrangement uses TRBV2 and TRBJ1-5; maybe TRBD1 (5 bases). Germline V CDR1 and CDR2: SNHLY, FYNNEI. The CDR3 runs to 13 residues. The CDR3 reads CAIRKGWAEPQHF. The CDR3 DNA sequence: TGTGCGATCAGGAAGGGGTGGGCCGAGCCCCAGCATTTT.

The CDR3 region has the DNA TGTGCCTGGAGACGCGGACAGGGTCTATCACCCCTCCACTTT. This sequence encodes CAWRRGQGLSPLHF. The chain uses TRBV30 and TRBJ1-6, with 8 bases identical to TRBD1. This CDR3 comprises 14 residues. Trimming at V came to 3 bases and at J to 10 bases, leaving 8 bases not matched to a gene. CDR1 is GTSNPN, CDR2 SVGIG, per germline (reference sequence).

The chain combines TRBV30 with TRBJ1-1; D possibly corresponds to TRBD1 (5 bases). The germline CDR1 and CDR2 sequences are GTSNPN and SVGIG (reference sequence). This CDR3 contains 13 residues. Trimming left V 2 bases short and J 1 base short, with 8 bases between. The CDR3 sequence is CAWSPTGNTEAFF. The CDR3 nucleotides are TGTGCCTGGAGTCCTACAGGGAACACTGAAGCTTTCTTT.

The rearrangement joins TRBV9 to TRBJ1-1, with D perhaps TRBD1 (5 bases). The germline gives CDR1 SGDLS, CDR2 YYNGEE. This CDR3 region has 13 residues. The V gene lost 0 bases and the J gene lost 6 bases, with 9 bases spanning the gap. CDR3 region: CASSVGQKSEAFF. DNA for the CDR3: TGTGCCAGCAGCGTAGGACAGAAGTCTGAAGCTTTCTTT.

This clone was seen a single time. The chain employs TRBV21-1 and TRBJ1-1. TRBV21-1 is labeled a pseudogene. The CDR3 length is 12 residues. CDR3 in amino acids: CASSKAHGEAFF. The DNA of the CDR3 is TGTGCCAGCAGCAAAGCGCACGGGGAAGCTTTCTTT.

CDR3 DNA: TGTGCCAGCAGCTTAGTCAGGGTTGGGGAAAATGAGCAGTTCTTC. As protein: CASSLVRVGENEQFF. This chain connects TRBV7-2 to TRBJ2-1; tentatively, D is TRBD1 (5 bases). The V end was cut by 1 base, the J end by 7 bases, with 14 bases between. CDR3 length equals 15 residues. Germline CDR1 SGHTA, CDR2 FQGNSA.

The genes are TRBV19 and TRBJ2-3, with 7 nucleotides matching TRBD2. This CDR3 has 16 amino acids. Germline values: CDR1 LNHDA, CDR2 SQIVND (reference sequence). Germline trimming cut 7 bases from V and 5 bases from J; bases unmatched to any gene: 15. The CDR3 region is CASKGIRGGQIDTQYF. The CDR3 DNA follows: TGTGCCAGTAAGGGGATCCGGGGAGGGCAGATAGATACGCAGTATTTT.

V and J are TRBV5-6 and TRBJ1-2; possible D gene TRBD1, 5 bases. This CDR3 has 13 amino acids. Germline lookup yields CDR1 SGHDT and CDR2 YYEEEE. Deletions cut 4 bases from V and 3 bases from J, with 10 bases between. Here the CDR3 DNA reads TGTGCCAGCAGCCCAGCACAGGACTATGGCTACACCTTC. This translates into CASSPAQDYGYTF.

CDR3 residues: CASSPLLAGGSTTQYF. As DNA, the CDR3 is TGTGCCAGCAGCCCCTTACTGGCGGGGGGTTCTACGACGCAGTACTTC. V usage is TRBV7-2 and J usage is TRBJ2-7; 8 bases are a match to TRBD2. The CDR3 consists of 16 residues. Per the germline V gene, CDR1 is SGHTA and CDR2 is FQGNSA. V gave up 5 bases and J gave up 9 bases; unmatched junction bases: 18.

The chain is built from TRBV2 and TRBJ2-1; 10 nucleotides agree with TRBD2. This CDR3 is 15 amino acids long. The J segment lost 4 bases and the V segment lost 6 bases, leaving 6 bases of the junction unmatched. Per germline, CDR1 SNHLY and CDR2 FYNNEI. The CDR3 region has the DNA TGTGCCAGCAGAGCAAGGACTAGCGGTTACAATGAGCAGTTCTTC. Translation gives CASRARTSGYNEQFF.

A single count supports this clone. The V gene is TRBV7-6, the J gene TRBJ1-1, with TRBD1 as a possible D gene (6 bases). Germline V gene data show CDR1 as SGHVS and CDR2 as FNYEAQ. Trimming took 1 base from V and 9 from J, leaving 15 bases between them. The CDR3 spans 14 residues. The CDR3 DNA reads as TGTGCCAGCAGCTTAGGAAAAAGCAGGGGCAAAGCTTTCTTT. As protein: CASSLGKSRGKAFF.

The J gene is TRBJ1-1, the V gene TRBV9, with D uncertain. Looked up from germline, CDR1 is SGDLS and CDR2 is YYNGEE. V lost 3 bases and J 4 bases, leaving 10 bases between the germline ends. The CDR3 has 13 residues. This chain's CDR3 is CASSASFSTEAFF. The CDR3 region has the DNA TGTGCCAGCAGCGCCTCCTTTTCCACTGAAGCTTTCTTT.

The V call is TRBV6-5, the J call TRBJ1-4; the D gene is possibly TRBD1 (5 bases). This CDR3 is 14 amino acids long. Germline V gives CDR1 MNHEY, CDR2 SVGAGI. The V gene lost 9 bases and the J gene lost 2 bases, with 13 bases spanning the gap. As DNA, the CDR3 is TGTGCCAGTCAGCGGGGGAGGACTAATGAAAAACTGTTTTTT. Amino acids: CASQRGRTNEKLFF.

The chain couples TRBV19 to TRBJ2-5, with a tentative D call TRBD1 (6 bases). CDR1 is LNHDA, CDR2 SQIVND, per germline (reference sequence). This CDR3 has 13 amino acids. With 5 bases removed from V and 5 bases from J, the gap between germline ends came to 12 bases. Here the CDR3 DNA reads TGTGCCAGTAGTCCCAGGGGCGAGGAGACCCAGTACTTC. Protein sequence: CASSPRGEETQYF. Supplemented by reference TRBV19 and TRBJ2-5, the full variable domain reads DGGITQSPKYLFRKEGQNVTLSCEQNLNHDAMYWYRQDPGQGLRLIYYSQIVNDFQKGDIAEGYSVSREKKESFPLTVTSAQKNPTAFYLCASSPRGEETQYFGPGTRLLVL.

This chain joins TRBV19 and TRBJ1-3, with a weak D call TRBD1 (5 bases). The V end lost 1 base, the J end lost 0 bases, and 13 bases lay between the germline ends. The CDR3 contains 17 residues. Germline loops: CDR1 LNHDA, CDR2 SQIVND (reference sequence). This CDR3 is CASSIAGLTASGNTIYF. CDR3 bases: TGTGCCAGTAGTATAGCAGGATTGACAGCCTCTGGAAACACCATATATTTT.

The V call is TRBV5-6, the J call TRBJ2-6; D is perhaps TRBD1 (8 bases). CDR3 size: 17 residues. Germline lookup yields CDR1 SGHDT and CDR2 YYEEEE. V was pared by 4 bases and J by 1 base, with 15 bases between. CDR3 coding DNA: TGTGCCAGCAGCCCCGGACAGGGAGGGTCTGGGGCCAACGTCCTGACTTTC. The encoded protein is CASSPGQGGSGANVLTF. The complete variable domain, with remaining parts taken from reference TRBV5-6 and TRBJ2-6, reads DAGVTQSPTHLIKTRGQQVTLRCSPKSGHDTVSWYQQALGQGPQFIFQYYEEEERQRGNFPDRFSGHQFPNYSSELNVNALLLGDSALYLCASSPGQGGSGANVLTFGAGSRLTVL.

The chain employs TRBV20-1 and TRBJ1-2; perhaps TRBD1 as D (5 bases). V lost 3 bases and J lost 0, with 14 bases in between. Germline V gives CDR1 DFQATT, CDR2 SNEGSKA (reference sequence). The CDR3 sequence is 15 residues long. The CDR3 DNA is TGCAGTGCTAGTTCGGTCCAGGGCCCTAACTATGGCTACACCTTC. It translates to CSASSVQGPNYGYTF.

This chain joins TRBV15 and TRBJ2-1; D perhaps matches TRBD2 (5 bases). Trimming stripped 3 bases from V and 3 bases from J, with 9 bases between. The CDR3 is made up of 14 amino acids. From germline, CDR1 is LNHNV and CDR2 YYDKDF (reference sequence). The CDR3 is CATSSRTGYNEQFF. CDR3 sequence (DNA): TGTGCCACCAGCAGTCGGACTGGCTACAATGAGCAGTTCTTC.

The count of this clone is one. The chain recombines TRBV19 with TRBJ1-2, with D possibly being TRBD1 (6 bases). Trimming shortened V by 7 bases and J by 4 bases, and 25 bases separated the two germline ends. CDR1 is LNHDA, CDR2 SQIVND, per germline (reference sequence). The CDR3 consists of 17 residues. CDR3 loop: CASISGDRQGLTYGYTF. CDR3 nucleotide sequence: TGTGCCAGTATTTCAGGAGACAGGCAGGGATTAACCTATGGCTACACCTTC.

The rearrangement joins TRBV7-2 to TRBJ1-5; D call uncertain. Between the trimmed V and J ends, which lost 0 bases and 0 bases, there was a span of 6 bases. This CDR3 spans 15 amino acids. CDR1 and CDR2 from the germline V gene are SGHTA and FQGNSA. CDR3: CASSLAIYSNQPQHF. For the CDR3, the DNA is TGTGCCAGCAGCTTAGCAATTTATAGCAATCAGCCCCAGCATTTT.

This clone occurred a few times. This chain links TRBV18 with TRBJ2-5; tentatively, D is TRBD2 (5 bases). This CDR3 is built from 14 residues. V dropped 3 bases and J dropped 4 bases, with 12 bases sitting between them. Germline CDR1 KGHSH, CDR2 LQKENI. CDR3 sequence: CASSPEGLRETQYF. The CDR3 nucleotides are TGTGCCAGCTCACCCGAGGGTTTACGAGAGACCCAGTACTTC. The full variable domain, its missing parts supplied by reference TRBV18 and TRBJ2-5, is NAGVMQNPRHLVRRRGQEARLRCSPMKGHSHVYWYRQLPEEGLKFMVYLQKENIIDESGMPKERFSAEFPKEGPSILRIQQVVRGDSAAYFCASSPEGLRETQYFGPGTRLLVL.

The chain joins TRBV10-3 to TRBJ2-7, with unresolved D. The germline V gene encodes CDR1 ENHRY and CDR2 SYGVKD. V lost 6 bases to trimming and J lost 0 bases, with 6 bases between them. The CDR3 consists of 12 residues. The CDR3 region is CAIRASSYEQYF. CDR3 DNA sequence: TGTGCCATCAGGGCCAGCTCCTACGAGCAGTACTTC.

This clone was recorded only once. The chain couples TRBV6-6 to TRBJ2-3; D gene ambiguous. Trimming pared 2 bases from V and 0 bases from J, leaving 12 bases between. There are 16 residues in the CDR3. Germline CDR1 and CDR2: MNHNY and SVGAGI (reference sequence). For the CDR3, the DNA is TGTGCCAGCAGTTACCGGGTCTACCCTAGCACAGATACGCAGTATTTT. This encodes CASSYRVYPSTDTQYF.

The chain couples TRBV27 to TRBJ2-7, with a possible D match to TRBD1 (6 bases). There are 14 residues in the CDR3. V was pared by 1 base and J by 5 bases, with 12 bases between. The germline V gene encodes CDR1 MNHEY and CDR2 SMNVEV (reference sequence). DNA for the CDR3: TGTGCCAGCAGTTTATTAGGGGGAACCAACGAGCAGTACTTC. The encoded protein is CASSLLGGTNEQYF.